This T cell receptor beta chain was recovered during a study of blood T cells in healthy people across ages. Primers used in a second PCR of about 7 to 11 cycles were a sample-barcoded 5' primer and a J-beta primer mix. TCRdb re-derived calls from the 5' RACE reads in MiXCR, one entry per CDR3 protein. The repertoire holds 600,000 to 1,000,000 distinct CDR3 sequences, 58% seen once, with around 22% in the top ten. Study results and limitations: Measured against age, TCR beta diversity per million T cells decreased in a roughly linear manner.

About this clonotype: Its antigen is not known.

Germline V gene data show CDR1 as MNHEY and CDR2 as SVGEGT. CDR3 size: 14 residues. V was pared by 6 bases and J by 2 bases, with 14 bases between. Material for sequencing was blood. The rearrangement joins TRBV6-2 or TRBV6-3 to TRBJ2-7; TRBD2 is a possible D gene (6 bases). The sequence was obtained from a man aged 25-40 years in good health. Here the CDR3 reads CASRKAGRTYEQYF. The CDR3 bases are TGTGCCAGCAGAAAAGCCGGGAGAACCTACGAGCAGTACTTC.